This passage covers 7 T cell receptor beta chains from one sample sequenced in a study of Graves' ophthalmopathy and Graves' hyperthyroidism. For repertoire sequencing, the TCR beta CDR3 regions were amplified from RNA transcripts. First-round RT-PCR relied on HTBI primers, and a second-round multiplex PCR came next. TCRdb re-called the multiplex PCR reads with MiXCR, one entry per CDR3 protein. This table holds about 400,000 distinct CDR3 sequences, around 18% found once. Sample: peripheral blood. The receptor set was obtained from a young woman with Graves' ophthalmopathy.

This clonotype was seen at least ten times. This chain joins TRBV12-3 or TRBV12-4 and TRBJ2-1; D gene ambiguous. Trimming took 9 bases from V and 10 from J, leaving 16 bases between them. There are 12 residues in the CDR3. The CDR3 sequence is CASSPKVREQFF. The CDR3 nucleotides read TGTGCCAGTAGCCCCAAGGTCAGAGAGCAGTTCTTC.

The sample holds a few counts of this clonotype. Given a much more abundant clone one base away, this may be a read error. The J gene is TRBJ2-2, the V gene TRBV30; the D call may be TRBD1 or TRBD2 (5 bases each). CDR3 length equals 16 residues. CDR1 GTSNPN and CDR2 SVGIG come from the germline V gene (reference sequence). The CDR3 is CAWSVPGTANTGELLF. The CDR3, as DNA: TGTGCCTGGAGTGTACCCGGGACGGCGAACACCGGGGAGCTGCTTTTT. Together with reference TRBV30 and TRBJ2-2, the CDR3 gives the full variable domain: SQTIHQWPATLVQPVGSPLSLECTVEGTSNPNLYWYRQAAGRGLQLLFYSVGIGQISSEVPQNLSASRPQDRQFILSSKKLLLSDSGFYLCAWSVPGTANTGELLFGEGSRLTVL.

This clonotype was counted ten times or more. This rearrangement joins TRBV12-3 or TRBV12-4 to TRBJ2-5; D perhaps matches TRBD2 (5 bases). The V end lost 7 bases, the J end lost 0 bases, and 15 bases lay between the germline ends. There are 15 residues in the CDR3. The CDR3 is CASTTGRRYQETQYF. The CDR3, as DNA: TGTGCCAGCACCACCGGACGGAGGTACCAAGAGACCCAGTACTTC.

The chain is built from TRBV5-1 and TRBJ1-6, with TRBD1 as a possible D gene (5 bases). Trimming stripped 4 bases from V and 8 bases from J, with 13 bases between. This CDR3 comprises 14 residues. Germline V gene lookup returns CDR1 SGHRS and CDR2 YFSETQ. CDR3 sequence reads: CASSAGESDSPLHF. CDR3 nucleotides: TGCGCCAGCAGCGCGGGGGAATCGGATTCACCCCTCCACTTT.

This clonotype was seen repeatedly, ten times or more. The V gene is TRBV15, the J gene TRBJ1-3; the D is unclear. This CDR3 contains 12 residues. The V end lost 1 base, the J end lost 11 bases, and 9 bases lay between the germline ends. Germline CDR1 is LNHNV and CDR2 is YYDKDF (reference sequence). CDR3 DNA sequence: TGTGCCACCAGCAGAGGTGACGGGGCCATATATTTT. It specifies CATSRGDGAIYF.

This clonotype was detected many times. The CDR3 here is CATGGQGRSEAFF. CDR3 coding DNA: TGTGCCACAGGGGGACAGGGAAGGTCTGAAGCTTTCTTT. V is TRBV28 and J is TRBJ1-1, with TRBD1 matching over 9 bases. The germline V gene has CDR1 MDHEN and CDR2 SYDVKM. The J segment lost 6 bases and the V segment lost 10 bases, leaving 9 bases of the junction unmatched. This CDR3 spans 13 amino acids.

V usage is TRBV12-3 or TRBV12-4 and J usage is TRBJ1-1; D unclear. The CDR3 is 13 residues long. The V end was cut by 4 bases, the J end by 1 base, with 7 bases between. In DNA, the CDR3 is TGTGCCAGCAGTTCAAGGCCGAACACTGAAGCTTTCTTT. Its translation: CASSSRPNTEAFF.